The rows below give T cell receptor beta chains drawn from one sample of a study of blood T cell repertoires in COVID-19. Libraries were prepared by immunoSEQ multiplex PCR; TCRdb keeps only in-frame clonotypes and omits some of them. The table shows over 200,000 clones, with 70% to 90% occurring only once. The sample comprised peripheral blood. These receptor sequences come from a woman aged 50 to 65 with active or convalescent COVID-19. Both conserved end residues are part of each CDR3. The order of the fields is clone size, D gene, J gene, V gene, CDR3 DNA, CDR3 protein. D genes are given only for firm matches. Only part of the rows carry a size: once, few, many, or a class if the clone is expanded.

once | - | TRBJ1-1 | TRBV6-6 | TGTGCCAGCAGTTACTCGGGGGGGAGGGAACCTGAAGCTTTCTTT | CASSYSGGREPEAFF
- | TRBD2 | TRBJ2-1 | TRBV30 | TGTGCCTGGAGTGTACCAGCGGGAGGCAGCAATGAGCAGTTCTTC | CAWSVPAGGSNEQFF
- | - | TRBJ2-1 | TRBV5-1 | TGCGCCAGCAGCCCAGAGGGTACTGAGCAGTTCTTC | CASSPEGTEQFF
- | TRBD2 | TRBJ2-7 | TRBV13 | TGTGCCAGCAGCCGTAGAGTATTTGGGGTAGCGGGGCCAACCTACGAGCAGTACTTC | CASSRRVFGVAGPTYEQYF
- | TRBD2 | TRBJ2-1 | TRBV11-2 | TGTGCCAGCAGCTTAGATTCCCCGAGCGGGAGTCTCTATGAGCAGTTCTTC | CASSLDSPSGSLYEQFF
- | TRBD1 | TRBJ2-5 | TRBV28 | TGTGCCAGCAGGGGACAGGGGCGTGCTAGGAAAAAAGAGACCCAGTACTTC | CASRGQGRARKKETQYF
- | TRBD1 | TRBJ1-4 | TRBV5-4 | TGTGCCAGCAGCAAGGGGCAGGGGGCGATGGCTAATGAAAAACTGTTTTTT | CASSKGQGAMANEKLFF
- | - | TRBJ1-5 | TRBV19 | TGTGCCAGTAGTATTCTAAGGGGCAAGGGCAATCAGCCCCAGCATTTT | CASSILRGKGNQPQHF
- | - | TRBJ1-1 | TRBV4-1 | TGCGCCAGCAGCCAAGCAGGGCTCACTGAAGCTTTCTTT | CASSQAGLTEAFF
- | - | TRBJ2-7 | TRBV11-2 | TGTGCCAGCAGCCCCGGCTACGAGCAGTACTTC | CASSPGYEQYF